Listed here is a single T cell receptor beta chain. V gave up 4 bases and J gave up 7 bases, with 14 bases separating them. This CDR3 has 14 amino acids. The germline gives CDR1 LGHDT, CDR2 YNNKEL (reference sequence). A single record per CDR3 protein comes from TCRdb applying MiXCR to the 5' RACE reads. The table has under 600,000 distinct CDR3 sequences, about a fifth seen once. This entry comes from a study of T-cell memory formation after mild COVID-19. The sample comprised PBMCs or a T cell subset sorted from them (not recorded which). This rearrangement joins TRBV3-1 to TRBJ1-5; no definite D call. This TCR derives from an adult woman who had mild COVID-19 (a few samples of this study predate the infection). Cell type and time point are not known. CDR3 region: CASSPVAFEQPQHF. CDR3 bases: TGTGCCAGCAGCCCGGTGGCATTCGAACAGCCCCAGCATTTT. Based on the CDR3 plus reference TRBV3-1 and TRBJ1-5, the full variable domain is DTAVSQTPKYLVTQMGNDKSIKCEQNLGHDTMYWYKQDSKKFLKIMFSYNNKELIINETVPNRFSPKSPDKAHLNLHINSLELGDSAVYFCASSPVAFEQPQHFGDGTRLSIL.